What follows are 27 T cell receptor beta chains derived from one specimen sequenced in a study of T-cell reconstitution after alpha-beta-depleted transplantation in children. Unique molecular identifiers were incorporated when the TCRbeta library was constructed. TCRdb ran MiXCR on the PCR reads and lists one entry per CDR3 protein. In the table there are 360,000 or so distinct CDR3 sequences, roughly 20% of which are singletons. This specimen was PBMCs from the stem cell graft donor, taken from the stem cell graft. These TCRs come from a human donor who donated a stem cell graft to a child with acute myeloid leukemia.

V gene TRBV28 combines with J gene TRBJ1-1, with D unclear. Trimming pared 9 bases from V and 0 bases from J, leaving 11 bases between. Germline loops: CDR1 MDHEN, CDR2 SYDVKM. This CDR3 spans 13 amino acids. CDR3 amino acids: CASTVRLNTEAFF. Here the CDR3 DNA reads TGTGCCAGTACTGTGCGACTGAACACTGAAGCTTTCTTT.

J is TRBJ2-1 and V is TRBV7-9, with TRBD2 identical over 8 bases. V trimming: 3 bases; J trimming: 6 bases; junction bases outside the gene matches: 4. Germline values: CDR1 SEHNR, CDR2 FQNEAQ (reference sequence). The CDR3 covers 14 residues. The CDR3 DNA is TGTGCCAGCAGCTTCAAGCGGGAGCTCAATGAGCAGTTCTTC. It codes for CASSFKRELNEQFF.

This clonotype was observed a few times. This chain connects TRBV20-1 to TRBJ1-1; TRBD1 might be the D (5 bases). Germline CDR1 DFQATT, CDR2 SNEGSKA (reference sequence). V was clipped by 3 bases and J by 1 base, with 15 bases between them. The CDR3 is 15 amino acids. The CDR3 spells CSASRAGGKNTEAFF. The CDR3 DNA reads as TGCAGTGCTAGCAGAGCGGGGGGGAAGAACACTGAAGCTTTCTTT.

The gene calls are TRBV18 and TRBJ2-1, with 7 positions matching TRBD1. Trimming took 5 bases from V and 3 from J; bases not matched to a gene: 10. This CDR3 comprises 16 residues. Per germline, CDR1 KGHSH and CDR2 LQKENI. CDR3 region: CASSTRTGGDYNEQFF. CDR3 DNA: TGTGCCAGCTCAACCCGGACAGGTGGGGACTACAATGAGCAGTTCTTC.

This clonotype was observed at least ten times. This chain connects TRBV6-1 to TRBJ2-3; D not certain. Germline V lookup: CDR1 MNHNS, CDR2 SASEGT. The CDR3 is 16 amino acids. Trimming cost V 6 bases and J 5 bases, with 21 bases left between them. The CDR3 region is CASSQVGGELIDTQYF. The CDR3 region has the DNA TGTGCCAGCAGCCAGGTCGGTGGCGAGTTAATAGATACGCAGTATTTT.

This clonotype was detected a few times. The chain uses TRBV12-3 or TRBV12-4 and TRBJ2-2, with D uncertain. V lost 6 bases and J lost 5, with 10 bases in between. The CDR3 has 13 amino acids. The CDR3 spells CASSQGRTGELFF. CDR3 in DNA: TGTGCCAGCAGCCAAGGACGGACCGGGGAGCTGTTTTTT.

The chain links TRBV29-1 to TRBJ2-5; perhaps TRBD1 as D (6 bases). V lost 5 bases, J lost 1 base, and 11 bases lay in between. Germline loops: CDR1 SQVTM, CDR2 ANQGSEA. The CDR3 has 13 residues. The CDR3 spells CSVTLGAQETQYF. The CDR3 region has the DNA TGCAGCGTTACCTTGGGGGCCCAAGAGACCCAGTACTTC.

This clonotype was seen many times. V and J are TRBV29-1 and TRBJ2-2, with D possibly matching TRBD2 (5 bases). The germline V gene encodes CDR1 SQVTM and CDR2 ANQGSEA. This CDR3 is 17 amino acids long. V was clipped by 0 bases and J by 5 bases, with 19 bases between them. CDR3: CSVEDHRGTLGTGELFF. CDR3 DNA: TGCAGCGTTGAAGATCATCGGGGTACTCTGGGGACCGGGGAGCTGTTTTTT.

This clonotype was observed a few times. The chain has TRBV29-1 and TRBJ1-1; possible D gene TRBD1, 5 bases. CDR1 and CDR2 (germline): SQVTM, ANQGSEA. V was shortened by 4 bases and J by 1 base, with 16 bases between the two germline ends. The CDR3 runs 15 residues. The chain's CDR3 is CSVGPKVGGNTEAFF. As DNA, the CDR3 is TGCAGCGTTGGACCGAAGGTGGGGGGGAACACTGAAGCTTTCTTT.

As concerns this clonotype: Germline is not matched at one junction end, which may reflect a read error. The V gene is TRBV7-9, the J gene TRBJ2-3; 12 bases line up with TRBD2. The germline V gene has CDR1 SEHNR and CDR2 FQNEAQ (reference sequence). The CDR3 length is 15 residues. CDR3 sequence: CASSLTSGSKDTQYF. DNA for the CDR3: TGTGCCAGCAGCCTGACTAGCGGGAGCAAAGATACGCAGTATTTT.

The rearrangement joins TRBV18 to TRBJ2-1, with 9 bases lining up with TRBD2. The V gene's germline CDR1 is KGHSH and CDR2 LQKENI. V lost 3 bases and J lost 7; bases outside the gene matches: 10. The CDR3 is made up of 16 amino acids. The DNA of the CDR3 is TGTGCCAGCTCACCCTCTTTAGCGGGAGTAATTAATGAGCAGTTCTTC. Protein: CASSPSLAGVINEQFF.

The chain recombines TRBV3-1 with TRBJ1-2, with D possibly being TRBD1 (5 bases). This CDR3 has 16 residues. V was shortened by 0 bases and J by 1 base, with 12 bases between the two germline ends. Per germline, CDR1 LGHDT and CDR2 YNNKEL (reference sequence). This chain's CDR3 is CASSQDGAGVNYGYTF. CDR3 in DNA: TGTGCCAGCAGCCAAGATGGGGCAGGTGTTAACTATGGCTACACCTTC.

This clonotype has a count of ten or more. This chain links TRBV6-1 with TRBJ2-2; 8 bases match TRBD2. Germline assignment: CDR1 MNHNS and CDR2 SASEGT. This CDR3 spans 18 amino acids. Losses at the gene ends were 6 bases for V and 6 bases for J; bases not matched to a gene: 18. For the CDR3, the DNA is TGTGCCAGCAGCCCAAATGGTCCGGGACTAGGAAAATCCGGGGAGCTGTTTTTT. Its translation: CASSPNGPGLGKSGELFF.

This chain connects TRBV28 to TRBJ2-3; a weak D match, TRBD2 (6 bases). CDR3 length: 14 residues. CDR1 and CDR2 from the germline V gene are MDHEN and SYDVKM. V lost 5 bases and J 4 bases, leaving 13 bases between the germline ends. As DNA, the CDR3 is TGTGCCAGCAGTGGAGGCGGGGTATCAGATACGCAGTATTTT. As protein: CASSGGGVSDTQYF.

This clonotype has just one count. The V call is TRBV28, the J call TRBJ2-7; 11 positions match TRBD1. CDR3 size: 16 residues. CDR1 and CDR2 from the germline V gene are MDHEN and SYDVKM. The ends lost 5 bases at V and 2 bases at J; junction bases unmatched: 8. The CDR3 DNA reads as TGTGCCAGCAGTCTCGCGGACAGGGGGCATCCCTACGAGCAGTACTTC. Translation gives CASSLADRGHPYEQYF.

This clonotype was seen a few times. J is TRBJ2-2 and V is TRBV29-1; D ambiguous. Germline CDR1 and CDR2: SQVTM and ANQGSEA. This CDR3 region has 13 residues. The germline V and J ends were trimmed by 6 bases and 2 bases, with 10 bases remaining between them. CDR3 nucleotide sequence: TGCAGCGTCGCAGCTAGTAACACCGGGGAGCTGTTTTTT. Amino acids: CSVAASNTGELFF.

This clonotype was seen a few times. CDR3 loop: CSARDPTSGNTDTQYF. The CDR3 nucleotides are TGCAGTGCTAGAGACCCGACTAGCGGAAACACAGATACGCAGTATTTT. The chain employs TRBV20-1 and TRBJ2-3; TRBD2 matches at 9 bases. The length of the CDR3 is 16 residues. In germline, CDR1 is DFQATT, CDR2 SNEGSKA (reference sequence). V gave up 0 bases and J gave up 2 bases; unmatched junction bases: 6.

This clonotype was detected only a few times. This chain connects TRBV18 to TRBJ1-4; unclear D gene. Trimming pared 6 bases from V and 2 bases from J, leaving 4 bases between. Germline V gene sequence: CDR1 KGHSH, CDR2 LQKENI. The CDR3 length is 12 residues. The CDR3 DNA reads as TGTGCCAGCTCCCGGACTAATGAAAAACTGTTTTTT. Its translation: CASSRTNEKLFF.

The chain is built from TRBV9 and TRBJ2-7, with 8 positions matching TRBD1. Germline loops: CDR1 SGDLS, CDR2 YYNGEE. This CDR3 region has 12 residues. The junction had 6 bases not matched to a gene; V was cut back by 7 bases and J by 6 bases. CDR3 region: CASGTGTGEQYF. CDR3 sequence (DNA): TGTGCCAGCGGAACCGGGACAGGCGAGCAGTACTTC.

This clonotype was observed at least ten times. The genes are TRBV7-2 and TRBJ1-2; 10 positions match TRBD1. Unmatched junction bases numbered 5, after V lost 8 bases and J lost 2 bases. This CDR3 comprises 14 residues. CDR1 is SGHTA and CDR2 is FQGNSA in the germline V gene. CDR3 protein: CASGGQGVNYGYTF. CDR3 coding DNA: TGTGCCAGCGGCGGACAGGGGGTAAACTATGGCTACACCTTC.

This clonotype was counted at least ten times. J is TRBJ2-1 and V is TRBV29-1; 11 bases align to TRBD2. In germline, CDR1 is SQVTM, CDR2 ANQGSEA. The J segment lost 6 bases and the V segment lost 4 bases, leaving 2 bases of the junction unmatched. The CDR3 consists of 13 residues. The CDR3 sequence is CSVATSGSNEQFF. The CDR3 DNA follows: TGCAGCGTTGCAACTAGCGGGAGCAATGAGCAGTTCTTC.

The chain is built from TRBV15 and TRBJ1-5; the D is unclear. V was cut by 0 bases and J by 0 bases, with 9 bases left in between. Germline V CDR1 and CDR2: LNHNV, YYDKDF (reference sequence). This CDR3 is 16 amino acids long. DNA of the CDR3: TGTGCCACCAGCAGAGATGGACCTTATAGCAATCAGCCCCAGCATTTT. It encodes CATSRDGPYSNQPQHF. Full variable domain (missing parts from reference TRBV15 and TRBJ1-5): DAMVIQNPRYQVTQFGKPVTLSCSQTLNHNVMYWYQQKSSQAPKLLFHYYDKDFNNEADTPDNFQSRRPNTSFCFLDIRSPGLGDTAMYLCATSRDGPYSNQPQHFGDGTRLSIL.

Only a few counts were recorded for this clonotype. CDR3 coding DNA: TGTGCCAGCAGCAAAGAACAGGTTAACAATCAGCCCCAGCATTTT. Translation: CASSKEQVNNQPQHF. The chain carries TRBV21-1 and TRBJ1-5; the table assigns TRBD1, which was not confirmed against the DNA. TRBV21-1 is described as a pseudogene. This CDR3 comprises 15 residues.

This clonotype occurred a few times. The CDR3 region is CATDRDTTNTEAFF. CDR3 DNA sequence: TGTGCCACCGACCGGGACACCACGAACACTGAAGCTTTCTTT. The chain recombines TRBV15 with TRBJ1-1, with D tentatively TRBD1 (6 bases). CDR1 is LNHNV, CDR2 YYDKDF, per germline (reference sequence). V gave up 8 bases and J gave up 1 base, with 14 bases separating them. The CDR3 contains 14 residues.

This clonotype came up a few times. V and J are TRBV20-1 and TRBJ2-7, with D possibly being TRBD1 or TRBD2 (5 bases each). The V gene's germline CDR1 is DFQATT and CDR2 SNEGSKA (reference sequence). The V and J ends lost 5 bases and 7 bases respectively, with 18 bases between them. The CDR3 covers 13 residues. This CDR3 reads CSAPGVSWGEQYF. The CDR3 bases are TGCAGTGCTCCTGGGGTGAGCTGGGGGGAGCAGTACTTC.

This clonotype turned up a few times. The J gene is TRBJ2-1, the V gene TRBV12-3 or TRBV12-4; D not resolved. V lost 1 base to trimming and J lost 3 bases, with 16 bases between them. This CDR3 region has 17 residues. This chain's CDR3 is CASSLGVGGSYYNEQFF. CDR3 DNA sequence: TGTGCCAGCAGTTTAGGGGTTGGCGGCTCGTACTACAATGAGCAGTTCTTC.

There are many counts of this clonotype. V gene TRBV29-1 combines with J gene TRBJ2-1; tentative D call: TRBD1 (5 bases). This CDR3 comprises 12 residues. Looked up from germline, CDR1 is SQVTM and CDR2 is ANQGSEA. The germline V and J ends were trimmed by 3 bases and 7 bases, with 10 bases remaining between them. The CDR3, as DNA: TGCAGCGTTGATCGGACAACGAATGAGCAGTTCTTC. Translated, it gives CSVDRTTNEQFF.